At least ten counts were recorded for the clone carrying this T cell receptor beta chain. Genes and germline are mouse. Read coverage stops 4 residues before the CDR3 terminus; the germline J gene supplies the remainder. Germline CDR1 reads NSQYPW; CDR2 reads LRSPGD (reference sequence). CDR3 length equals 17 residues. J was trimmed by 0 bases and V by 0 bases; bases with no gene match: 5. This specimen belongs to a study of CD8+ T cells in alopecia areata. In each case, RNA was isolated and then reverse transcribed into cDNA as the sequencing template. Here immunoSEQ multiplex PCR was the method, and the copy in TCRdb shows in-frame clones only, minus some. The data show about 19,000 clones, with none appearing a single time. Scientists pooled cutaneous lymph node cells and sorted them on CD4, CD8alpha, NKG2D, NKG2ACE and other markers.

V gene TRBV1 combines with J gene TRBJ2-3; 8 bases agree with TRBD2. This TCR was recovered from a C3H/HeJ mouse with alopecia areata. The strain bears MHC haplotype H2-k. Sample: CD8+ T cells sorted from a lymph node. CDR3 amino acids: CTCSADQLGASAETLYF. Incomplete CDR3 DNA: TGCACCTGCAGTGCAGATCAACTGGGGGCTAGTGCAGAA.